This T cell receptor beta chain was recorded in a study of CD8+ T cells in alopecia areata. Overall study context: At a dose of 5 to 10 mg twice daily, oral tofacitinib was given to treated patients.

The CDR3 is made up of 15 amino acids. CDR1 is MGHRA and CDR2 is YSYEKL in the germline V gene. V lost 4 bases, J lost 0 bases, and 13 bases lay in between. Study-wide findings and caveats: Affected lesional scalp, above all in alopecia totalis/universalis, was more clonal than normal scalp.

Both CD4+ and CD8+ T cells were separated by sorting PBMCs. Regarding this clone: Its target is unknown.

Reverse transcribed after extraction, RNA yielded cDNA as the sequencing template. Only in-frame clones appear in the TCRdb table, and some are missing; sequencing was by immunoSEQ multiplex PCR. The sample lists hundreds of thousands of clones, roughly two thirds occurring once. This specimen was CD4+ T cells sorted from blood, taken at week 0. The chain has TRBV4-1 and TRBJ2-7, with a tentative D call TRBD1 (6 bases). This TCR was sampled from a human donor with alopecia areata. In DNA form, the CDR3 reads TGCGCCAGCAGCCTGGAACAGGGCATCTCCTACGAGCAGTACTTC. Translation: CASSLEQGISYEQYF.